This T cell receptor (beta chain) was observed in a study of lymphopenia after photon versus proton radiotherapy. Notes on the study in general: Authors raise, but do not show, better survival with proton therapy. After the lymphocyte nadir, photon-treated repertoires showed oligoclonal expansion, especially of CD8+ Temra cells. Under photons, naive T cells and diversity fell while effector/memory populations rose. In patients who died, overall survival fell as post-nadir TCR diversity dropped more.

Clones were sequenced by immunoSEQ multiplex PCR, and TCRdb holds only the in-frame ones, with some missing. The sample holds about 33,000 clones, 75% to 90% seen once. CDR1 and CDR2 (germline): KGHSH, LQKENI. V shed 6 bases and J 2 bases; nucleotides not matched to a gene: 12. This CDR3 is 18 amino acids long. With respect to this clone: Its specificity is unknown.

This chain links TRBV18 with TRBJ1-3; 11 positions agree with TRBD1. Sequenced material: peripheral blood, taken from a patient treated with photon-based radiotherapy. This TCR was recovered from a woman aged 45-65 years with pancreatic cancer. The CDR3 here is CASSRAGTGGVAGNTIYF. The CDR3 bases are TGTGCCAGCTCTCGAGCCGGGACAGGGGGAGTTGCTGGAAACACCATATATTTT.